This T cell receptor beta chain was retrieved from a study of PD-1 blockade in classical Hodgkin lymphoma. Study-wide points: With CD4+ cells, TCR diversity rose significantly by C4D1, but not with CD8+ cells.

Stated time point: cycle 4 day 1 (C4D1), after less than seven weeks of nivolumab. Following autologous stem cell transplantation, relapse occurred in every patient, and exposure to brentuximab vedotin varied. CDR1 and CDR2 from the germline V gene are MNHEY and SVGAGI. CDR3 length equals 14 residues. Here immunoSEQ multiplex PCR was the method, and the copy in TCRdb shows in-frame clones only, minus some. There are about 23,000 clones in the sample; 88% occur only once, and 23% lies in the top ten. For this clone: Its cognate antigen is unknown. One end of the junction is discordant with germline, which a read error may explain.

This sequence was found in a human donor with classical Hodgkin lymphoma. The sequences come from peripheral blood mononuclear cells (PBMCs), collected before the fourth cycle of nivolumab. The rearrangement links TRBV6-5 to TRBJ1-2, with 7 bases aligning to TRBD1. This CDR3 is CTSSKPGQTLGYTF. For the CDR3, the DNA is TGTACCAGCAGTAAGCCGGGACAGACGTTAGGCTACACCTTC.